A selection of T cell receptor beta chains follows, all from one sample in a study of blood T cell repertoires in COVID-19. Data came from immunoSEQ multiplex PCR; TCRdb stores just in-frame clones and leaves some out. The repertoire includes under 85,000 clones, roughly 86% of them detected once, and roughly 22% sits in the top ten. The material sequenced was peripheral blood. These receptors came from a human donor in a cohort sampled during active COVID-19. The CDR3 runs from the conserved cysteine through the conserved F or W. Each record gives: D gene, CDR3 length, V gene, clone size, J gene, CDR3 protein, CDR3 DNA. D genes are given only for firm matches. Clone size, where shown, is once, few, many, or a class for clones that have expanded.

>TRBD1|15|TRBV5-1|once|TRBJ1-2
CASSFTGQVDYGYTF
TGCGCCAGCAGCTTTACCGGACAGGTGGACTATGGCTACACCTTC
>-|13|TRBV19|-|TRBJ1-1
CASSINRNTEAFF
TGTGCCAGTAGTATAAACAGAAACACTGAAGCTTTCTTT
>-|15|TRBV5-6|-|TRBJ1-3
CASSFLGSTGNTIYF
TGTGCCAGCAGCTTTCTCGGGAGTACTGGAAACACCATATATTTT
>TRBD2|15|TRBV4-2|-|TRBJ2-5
CASSLGTSGQETQYF
TGTGCCAGCAGCCTAGGGACTAGCGGGCAAGAGACCCAGTACTTC
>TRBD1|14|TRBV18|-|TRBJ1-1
CASSLRTGWSEAFF
TGTGCCAGCTCCCTTCGGACAGGCTGGAGTGAAGCTTTCTTT
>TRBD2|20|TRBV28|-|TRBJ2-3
CASSLGFKASGGPSTDTQYF
TGTGCCAGCAGTTTAGGTTTTAAGGCTAGCGGGGGACCTAGCACAGATACGCAGTATTTT
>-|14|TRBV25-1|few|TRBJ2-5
CASSEFRDQETQYF
TGTGCCAGCAGTGAGTTCAGGGACCAAGAGACCCAGTACTTC
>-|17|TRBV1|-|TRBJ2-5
CTSSQETRAGAKETQYF
TGCACCAGCAGCCAAGAAACCCGGGCAGGGGCAAAAGAGACCCAGTACTTC
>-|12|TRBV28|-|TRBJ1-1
CASSTGTTEAFF
TGTGCCAGCAGTACCGGTACCACTGAAGCTTTCTTT
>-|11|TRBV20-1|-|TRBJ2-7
CSARGGTEQYF
TGCAGTGCTAGAGGCGGGACCGAGCAGTACTTC
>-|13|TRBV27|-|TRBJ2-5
CASSSAMVETQYF
TGTGCCAGCAGTTCCGCGATGGTGGAGACCCAGTACTTC
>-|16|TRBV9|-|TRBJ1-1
CASSLGPQGLGNEAFF
TGTGCCAGCAGCCTAGGTCCCCAGGGGCTTGGAAATGAAGCTTTCTTT
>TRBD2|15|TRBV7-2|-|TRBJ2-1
CASSFPGGGAHEQFF
TGTGCCAGCAGCTTTCCGGGCGGGGGGGCCCATGAGCAGTTCTTC
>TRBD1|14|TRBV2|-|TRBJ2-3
CASSGRTGEDTQYF
TGTGCCAGCAGTGGCAGAACAGGGGAAGATACGCAGTATTTT
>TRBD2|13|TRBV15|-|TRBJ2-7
CATSIGGFYEQYF
TGTGCCACCAGCATCGGGGGGTTCTACGAGCAGTACTTC
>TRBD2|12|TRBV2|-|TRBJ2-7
CASSELGRGRHF
TGTGCCAGCAGTGAATTGGGGAGGGGTCGGCACTTC
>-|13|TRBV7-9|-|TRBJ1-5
CASSLDEGQPQHF
TGTGCCAGCAGCTTAGATGAGGGACAGCCCCAGCATTTT
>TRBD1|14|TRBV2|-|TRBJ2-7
CASRDRGQSYEQYF
TGTGCCAGCCGGGACAGGGGGCAGTCCTACGAGCAGTACTTC
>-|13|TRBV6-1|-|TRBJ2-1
CASSEYQGGEQFF
TGTGCCAGCAGTGAGTATCAGGGAGGTGAGCAGTTCTTC
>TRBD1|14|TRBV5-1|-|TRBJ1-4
CASRDGTGEEKLFF
TGCGCCAGCAGGGACGGGACAGGGGAGGAAAAACTGTTTTTT
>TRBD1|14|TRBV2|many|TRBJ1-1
CASSPGGWGTEAFF
TGTGCCAGCAGTCCAGGGGGGTGGGGCACTGAAGCTTTCTTT
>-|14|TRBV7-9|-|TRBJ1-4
CASSLVPGGEKLFF
TGTGCCAGCAGCTTAGTTCCAGGAGGGGAAAAACTGTTTTTT
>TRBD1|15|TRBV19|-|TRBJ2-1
CASSLRDRGYIEQFF
TGTGCCAGTAGTCTCCGGGACAGGGGGTATATTGAGCAGTTCTTC
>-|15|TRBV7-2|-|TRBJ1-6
CASSLTGINNSPLHF
TGTGCCAGCAGCCTAACAGGGATTAATAATTCACCCCTCCACTTT
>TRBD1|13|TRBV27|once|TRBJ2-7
CASQGTGNNEQYF
TGTGCCAGTCAAGGGACAGGGAACAACGAGCAGTACTTC
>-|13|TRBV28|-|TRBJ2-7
CASSTPSRDEQYF
TGTGCCAGCAGTACCCCCAGCAGGGACGAGCAGTACTTC
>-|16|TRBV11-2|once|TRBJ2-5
CASSLAFGSYEETQYF
TGTGCCAGCAGCTTAGCGTTTGGGAGCTATGAAGAGACCCAGTACTTC
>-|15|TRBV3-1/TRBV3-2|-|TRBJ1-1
CASSQDSGGYNEAFF
TGTGCCAGCAGCCAAGATTCGGGGGGGTATAATGAAGCTTTCTTT
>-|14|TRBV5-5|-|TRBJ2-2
CASSWTENTGELFF
TGTGCCAGCAGCTGGACAGAGAACACCGGGGAGCTGTTTTTT
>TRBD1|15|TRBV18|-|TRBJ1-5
CASSRSTGTNQPQHF
TGTGCCAGCTCACGCTCGACAGGGACCAATCAGCCCCAGCATTTT
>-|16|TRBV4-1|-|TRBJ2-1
CASSQEGRGSYNEQFF
TGCGCCAGCAGCCAAGAGGGAAGGGGCTCCTACAATGAGCAGTTCTTC
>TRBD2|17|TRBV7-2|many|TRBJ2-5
CASSLSRLAGGIETQYF
TGTGCCAGCAGCTTATCGCGCCTAGCGGGGGGTATCGAGACCCAGTACTTC
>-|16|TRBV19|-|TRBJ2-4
CASSDDRTADKNIQYF
TGTGCCAGTAGTGACGACAGGACTGCGGACAAAAACATTCAGTACTTC
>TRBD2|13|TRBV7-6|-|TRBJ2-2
CASSTGLAGELFF
TGTGCCAGCAGTACGGGACTAGCTGGGGAGCTGTTTTTT
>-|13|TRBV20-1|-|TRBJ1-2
CSASSGRTYGYTF
TGCAGTGCTAGTTCTGGGCGGACATATGGCTACACCTTC
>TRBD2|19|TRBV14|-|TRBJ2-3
CASRPIRASGTSGTDTQYF
TGTGCCAGCAGGCCAATCCGGGCCTCCGGGACTAGCGGTACAGATACGCAGTATTTT
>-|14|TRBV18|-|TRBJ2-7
CASSPPVRNYEQYF
TGTGCCAGCTCACCACCTGTCAGAAACTACGAGCAGTACTTC
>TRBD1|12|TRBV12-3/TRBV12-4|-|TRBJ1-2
CASRTGGIGYTF
TGTGCCAGCAGGACAGGGGGTATAGGCTACACCTTC
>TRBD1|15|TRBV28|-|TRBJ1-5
CASSLAGQGARAQHF
TGTGCCAGCAGTCTAGCGGGACAGGGGGCGAGGGCCCAGCATTTT
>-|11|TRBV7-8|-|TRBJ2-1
CASSPFYEQFF
TGTGCCAGCAGCCCCTTCTATGAGCAGTTCTTC
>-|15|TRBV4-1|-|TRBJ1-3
CASSQEPQSGNTIYF
TGCGCCAGCAGCCAAGAGCCCCAGTCTGGAAACACCATATATTTT
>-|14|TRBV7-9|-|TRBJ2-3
CASSNRVGTDTQYF
TGTGCCAGCAGCAACAGGGTGGGCACAGATACGCAGTATTTT
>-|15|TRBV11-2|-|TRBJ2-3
CASSLGGGPTDTQYF
TGTGCCAGCAGCTTAGGCGGGGGCCCCACAGATACGCAGTATTTT
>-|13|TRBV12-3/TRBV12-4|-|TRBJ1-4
CASSLRSNEKLFF
TGTGCCAGCAGTTTACGGAGTAATGAAAAACTGTTTTTT
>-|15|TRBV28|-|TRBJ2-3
CASSSTGFNTDTQYF
TGTGCCAGCAGTTCTACGGGATTTAACACAGATACGCAGTATTTT
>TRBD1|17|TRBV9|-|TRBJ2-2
CASSAPGDRGNTGELFF
TGTGCCAGCAGCGCCCCGGGAGACAGGGGAAACACCGGGGAGCTGTTTTTT
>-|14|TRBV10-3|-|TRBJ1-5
CAISGGGPNQPQHF
TGTGCCATCAGCGGGGGTGGACCCAATCAGCCCCAGCATTTT
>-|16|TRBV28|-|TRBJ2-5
CASSGTQRAWRETQYF
TGTGCCAGCAGTGGCACCCAGAGGGCCTGGCGGGAGACCCAGTACTTC
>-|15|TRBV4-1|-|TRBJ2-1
CASSQARNLYNEQFF
TGCGCCAGCAGCCAAGCTAGGAATTTATACAATGAGCAGTTCTTC
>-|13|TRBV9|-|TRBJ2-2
CASSVSNTGELFF
TGTGCCAGCAGCGTAAGCAACACCGGGGAGCTGTTTTTT